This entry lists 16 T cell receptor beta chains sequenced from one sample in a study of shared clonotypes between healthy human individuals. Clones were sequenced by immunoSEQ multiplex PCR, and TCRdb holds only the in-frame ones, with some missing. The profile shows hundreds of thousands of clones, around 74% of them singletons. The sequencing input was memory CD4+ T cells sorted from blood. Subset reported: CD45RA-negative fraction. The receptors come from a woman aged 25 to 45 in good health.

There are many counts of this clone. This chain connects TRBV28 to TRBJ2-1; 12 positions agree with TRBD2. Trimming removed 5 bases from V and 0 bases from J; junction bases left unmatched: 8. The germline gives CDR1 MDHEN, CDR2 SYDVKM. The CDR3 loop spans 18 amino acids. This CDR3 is CASSNEGLAGHSYNEQFF. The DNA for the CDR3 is TGTGCCAGCAGTAACGAGGGACTAGCGGGTCACTCCTACAATGAGCAGTTCTTC.

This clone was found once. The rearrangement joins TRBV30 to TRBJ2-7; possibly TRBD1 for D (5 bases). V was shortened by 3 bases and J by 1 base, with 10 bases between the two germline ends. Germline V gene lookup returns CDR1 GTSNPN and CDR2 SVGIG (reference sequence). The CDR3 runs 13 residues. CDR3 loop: CAWRVTGSYEQYF. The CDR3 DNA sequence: TGTGCCTGGAGGGTAACAGGTTCCTACGAGCAGTACTTC.

In DNA form, the CDR3 reads TGCGCCAGCAGCTTAGATGGGGCCGATCAGCCCCAGCATTTT. Residues: CASSLDGADQPQHF. The V and J genes are TRBV5-1 and TRBJ1-5; perhaps TRBD1 as D (5 bases). The germline V gene encodes CDR1 SGHRS and CDR2 YFSETQ. The CDR3 runs to 14 residues. Trimming took off 2 bases at V and 5 bases at J, with 11 bases between the two ends.

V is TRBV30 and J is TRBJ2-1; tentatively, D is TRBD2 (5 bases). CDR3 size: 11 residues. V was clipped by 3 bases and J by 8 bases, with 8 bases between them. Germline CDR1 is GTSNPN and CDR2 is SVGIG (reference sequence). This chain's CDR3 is CAWSREYEQFF. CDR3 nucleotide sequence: TGTGCCTGGAGCCGGGAATATGAGCAGTTCTTC.

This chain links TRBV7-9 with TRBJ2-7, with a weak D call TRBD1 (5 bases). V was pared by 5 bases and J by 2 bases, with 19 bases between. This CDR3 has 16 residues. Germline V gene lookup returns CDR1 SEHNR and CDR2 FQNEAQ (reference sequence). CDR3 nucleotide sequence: TGTGCCAGCAGCCTTCCAGTTCCAGGGCCAACCTACGAGCAGTACTTC. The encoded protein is CASSLPVPGPTYEQYF.

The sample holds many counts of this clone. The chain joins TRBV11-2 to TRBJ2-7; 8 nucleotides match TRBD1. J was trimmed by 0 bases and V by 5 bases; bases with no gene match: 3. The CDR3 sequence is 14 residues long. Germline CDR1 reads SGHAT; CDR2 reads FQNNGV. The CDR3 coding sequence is TGTGCCAGCAGCCCACAGGGGGACTCCTACGAGCAGTACTTC. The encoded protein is CASSPQGDSYEQYF.

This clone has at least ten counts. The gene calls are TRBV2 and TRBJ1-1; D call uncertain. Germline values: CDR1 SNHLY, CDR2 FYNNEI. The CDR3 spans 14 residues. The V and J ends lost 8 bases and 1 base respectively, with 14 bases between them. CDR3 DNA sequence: TGTGCCAGCGGCCTAGGTGGGTCGAACACTGAAGCTTTCTTT. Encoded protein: CASGLGGSNTEAFF.

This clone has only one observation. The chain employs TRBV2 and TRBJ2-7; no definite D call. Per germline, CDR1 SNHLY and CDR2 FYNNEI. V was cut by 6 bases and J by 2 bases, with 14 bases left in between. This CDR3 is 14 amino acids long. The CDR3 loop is CASSLTVGPYEQYF. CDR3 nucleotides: TGTGCCAGCAGCCTTACAGTCGGGCCCTACGAGCAGTACTTC. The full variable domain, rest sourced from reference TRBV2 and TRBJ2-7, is EPEVTQTPSHQVTQMGQEVILRCVPISNHLYFYWYRQILGQKVEFLVSFYNNEISEKSEIFDDQFSVERPDGSNFTLKIRSTKLEDSAMYFCASSLTVGPYEQYFGPGTRLTVT.

CDR3 nucleotide sequence: TGCGCCAGCAGCTCGGAGGGTCCTGGGGTCAGCTATGGCTACACCTTC. Amino acid sequence: CASSSEGPGVSYGYTF. The J gene is TRBJ1-2, the V gene TRBV5-1; no firm D call. The CDR3 contains 16 residues. With 3 bases removed from V and 4 bases from J, the gap between germline ends came to 19 bases. Germline V gene sequence: CDR1 SGHRS, CDR2 YFSETQ.

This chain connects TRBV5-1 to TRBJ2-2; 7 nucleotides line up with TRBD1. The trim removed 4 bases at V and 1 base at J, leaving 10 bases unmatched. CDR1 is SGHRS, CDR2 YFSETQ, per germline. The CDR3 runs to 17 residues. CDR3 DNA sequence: TGCGCCAGCAGCCCCTCCGGACAGGCTCTGAACACCGGGGAGCTGTTTTTT. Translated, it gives CASSPSGQALNTGELFF. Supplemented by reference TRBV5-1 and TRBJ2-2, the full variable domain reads KAGVTQTPRYLIKTRGQQVTLSCSPISGHRSVSWYQQTPGQGLQFLFEYFSETQRNKGNFPGRFSGRQFSNSRSEMNVSTLELGDSALYLCASSPSGQALNTGELFFGEGSRLTVL.

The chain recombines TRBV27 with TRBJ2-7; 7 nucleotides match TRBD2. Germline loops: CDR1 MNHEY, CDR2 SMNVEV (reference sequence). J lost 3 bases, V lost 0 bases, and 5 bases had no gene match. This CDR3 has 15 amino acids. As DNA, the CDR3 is TGTGCCAGCAGTTTATCGGCGGGAGCAAACTACGAGCAGTACTTC. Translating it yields CASSLSAGANYEQYF.

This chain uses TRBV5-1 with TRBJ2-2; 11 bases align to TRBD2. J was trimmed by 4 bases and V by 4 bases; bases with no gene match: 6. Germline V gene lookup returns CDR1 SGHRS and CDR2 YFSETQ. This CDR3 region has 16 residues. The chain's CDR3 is CASSPGTSGFTGELFF. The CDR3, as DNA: TGCGCCAGCAGCCCCGGGACTAGCGGATTCACCGGGGAGCTGTTTTTT.

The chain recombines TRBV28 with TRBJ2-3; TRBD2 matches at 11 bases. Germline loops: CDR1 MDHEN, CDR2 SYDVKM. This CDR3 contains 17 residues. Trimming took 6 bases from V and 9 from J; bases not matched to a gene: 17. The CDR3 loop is CASRPRIASGGSYTQYF. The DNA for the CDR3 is TGTGCCAGCAGGCCTCGGATTGCTAGCGGGGGGAGTTACACGCAGTATTTT.

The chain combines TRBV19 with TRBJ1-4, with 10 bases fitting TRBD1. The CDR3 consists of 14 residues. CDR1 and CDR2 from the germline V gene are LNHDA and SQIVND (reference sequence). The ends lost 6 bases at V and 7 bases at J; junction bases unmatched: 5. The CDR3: CASRRGQGGEKLFF. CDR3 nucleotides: TGTGCCAGTAGGCGAGGACAGGGGGGTGAAAAACTGTTTTTT.

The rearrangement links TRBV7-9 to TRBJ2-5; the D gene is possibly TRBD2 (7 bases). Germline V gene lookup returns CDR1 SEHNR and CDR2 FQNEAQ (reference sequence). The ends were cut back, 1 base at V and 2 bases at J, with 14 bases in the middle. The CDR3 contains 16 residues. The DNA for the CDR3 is TGTGCCAGCAGCTTAGTGGGGGCTAGCGGACAAGAGACCCAGTACTTC. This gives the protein CASSLVGASGQETQYF.

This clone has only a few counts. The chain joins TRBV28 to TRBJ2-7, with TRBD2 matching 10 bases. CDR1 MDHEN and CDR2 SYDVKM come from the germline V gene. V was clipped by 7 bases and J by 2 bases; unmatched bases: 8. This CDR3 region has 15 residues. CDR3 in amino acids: CASTTISGGTYEQYF. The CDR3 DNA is TGTGCCAGCACCACGATTAGCGGGGGGACCTACGAGCAGTACTTC.